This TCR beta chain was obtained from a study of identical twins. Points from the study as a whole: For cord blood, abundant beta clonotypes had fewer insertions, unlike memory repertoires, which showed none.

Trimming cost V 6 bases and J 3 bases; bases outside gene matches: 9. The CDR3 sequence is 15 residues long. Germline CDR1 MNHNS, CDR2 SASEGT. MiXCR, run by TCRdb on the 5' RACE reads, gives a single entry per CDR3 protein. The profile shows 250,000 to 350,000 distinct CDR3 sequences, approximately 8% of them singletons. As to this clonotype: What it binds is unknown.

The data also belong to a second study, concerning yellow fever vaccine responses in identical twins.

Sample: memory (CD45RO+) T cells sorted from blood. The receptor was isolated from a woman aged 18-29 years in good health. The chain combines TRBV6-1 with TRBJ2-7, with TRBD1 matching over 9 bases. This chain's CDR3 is CASRDPGTGFYEQYF. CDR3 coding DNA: TGTGCCAGCAGAGACCCGGGGACAGGGTTCTACGAGCAGTACTTC.